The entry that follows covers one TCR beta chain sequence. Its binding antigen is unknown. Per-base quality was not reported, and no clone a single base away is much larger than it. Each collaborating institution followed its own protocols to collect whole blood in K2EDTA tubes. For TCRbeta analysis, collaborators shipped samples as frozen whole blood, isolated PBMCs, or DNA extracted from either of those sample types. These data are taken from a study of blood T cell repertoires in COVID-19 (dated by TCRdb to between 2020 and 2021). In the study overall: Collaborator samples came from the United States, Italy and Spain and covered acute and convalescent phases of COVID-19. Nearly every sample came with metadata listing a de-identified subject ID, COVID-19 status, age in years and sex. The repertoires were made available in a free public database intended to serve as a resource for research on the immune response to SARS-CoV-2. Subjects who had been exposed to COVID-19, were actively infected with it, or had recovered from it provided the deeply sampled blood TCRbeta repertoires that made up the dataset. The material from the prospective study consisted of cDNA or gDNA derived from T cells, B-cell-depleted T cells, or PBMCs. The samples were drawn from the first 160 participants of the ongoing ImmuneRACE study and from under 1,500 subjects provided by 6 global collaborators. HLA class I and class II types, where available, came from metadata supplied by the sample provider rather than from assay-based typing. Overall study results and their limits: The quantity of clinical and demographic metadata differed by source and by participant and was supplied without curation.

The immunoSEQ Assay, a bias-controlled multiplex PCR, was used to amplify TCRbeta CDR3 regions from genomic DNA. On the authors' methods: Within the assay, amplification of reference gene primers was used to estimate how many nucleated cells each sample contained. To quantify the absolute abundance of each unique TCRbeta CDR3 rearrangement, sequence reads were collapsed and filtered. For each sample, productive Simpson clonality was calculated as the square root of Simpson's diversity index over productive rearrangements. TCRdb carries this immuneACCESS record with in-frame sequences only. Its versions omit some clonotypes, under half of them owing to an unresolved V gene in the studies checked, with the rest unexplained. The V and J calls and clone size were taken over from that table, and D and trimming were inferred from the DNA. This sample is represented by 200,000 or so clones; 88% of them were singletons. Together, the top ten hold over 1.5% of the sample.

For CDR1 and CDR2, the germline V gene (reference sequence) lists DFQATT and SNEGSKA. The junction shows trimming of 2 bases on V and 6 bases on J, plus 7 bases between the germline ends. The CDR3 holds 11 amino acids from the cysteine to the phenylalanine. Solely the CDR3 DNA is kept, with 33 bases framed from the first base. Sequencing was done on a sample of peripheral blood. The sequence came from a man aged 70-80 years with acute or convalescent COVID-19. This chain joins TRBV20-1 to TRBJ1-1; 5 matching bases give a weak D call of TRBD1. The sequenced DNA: TGCAGTGCTAGATGGGGGGCTGAAGCTTTCTTT. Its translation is CSARWGAEAFF.